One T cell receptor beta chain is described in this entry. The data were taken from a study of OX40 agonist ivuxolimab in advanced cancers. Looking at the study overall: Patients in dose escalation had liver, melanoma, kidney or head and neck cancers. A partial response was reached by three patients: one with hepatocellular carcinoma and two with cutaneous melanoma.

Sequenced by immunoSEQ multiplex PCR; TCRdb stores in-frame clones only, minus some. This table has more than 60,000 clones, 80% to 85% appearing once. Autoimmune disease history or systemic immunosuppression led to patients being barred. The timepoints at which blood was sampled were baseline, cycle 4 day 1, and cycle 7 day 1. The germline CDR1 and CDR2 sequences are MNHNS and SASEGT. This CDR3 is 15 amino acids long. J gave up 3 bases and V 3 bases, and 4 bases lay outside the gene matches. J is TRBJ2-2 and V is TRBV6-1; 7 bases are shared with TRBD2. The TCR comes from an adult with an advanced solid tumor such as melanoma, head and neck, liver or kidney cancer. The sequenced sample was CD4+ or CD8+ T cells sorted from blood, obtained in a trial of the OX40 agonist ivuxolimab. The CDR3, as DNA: TGTGCCAGCAGTGAGGGAGGGGAGCACACCGGGGAGCTGTTTTTT. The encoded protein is CASSEGGEHTGELFF.